Listed here are 5 T cell receptor beta chains from one sample, sequenced in a study of blood T cell repertoires in COVID-19. Clones were sequenced by immunoSEQ multiplex PCR, and TCRdb holds only the in-frame ones, with some missing. The table lists hundreds of thousands of clones, under 90% of them singletons. Input material: peripheral blood. The receptors stem from a woman of 80 years or more with acute or convalescent COVID-19.

The chain links TRBV5-1 to TRBJ1-1; D is unresolved. Looked up from germline, CDR1 is SGHRS and CDR2 is YFSETQ. There are 14 residues in the CDR3. Trimming pared 0 bases from V and 1 base from J, leaving 7 bases between. CDR3 in amino acids: CASSLDLSNTEAFF. As DNA, the CDR3 is TGCGCCAGCAGCTTGGACCTATCGAACACTGAAGCTTTCTTT.

This clone was recorded only once. The CDR3 sequence: CASSPGGAPAEQYF. Written as DNA, the CDR3 is TGTGCCAGCAGTCCAGGGGGTGCCCCTGCCGAGCAGTACTTC. The rearrangement joins TRBV6-5 to TRBJ2-7, with 7 bases aligning to TRBD1. The junction had 10 bases not matched to a gene; V was cut back by 5 bases and J by 6 bases. Germline V CDR1 and CDR2: MNHEY, SVGAGI. There are 14 residues in the CDR3.

The chain is built from TRBV5-4 and TRBJ2-3; 8 nucleotides agree with TRBD2. The germline gives CDR1 SGHNT, CDR2 YYREEE (reference sequence). There are 17 residues in the CDR3. V was pared by 1 base and J by 1 base, with 8 bases of the junction left unmatched. The CDR3 nucleotides are TGTGCCAGCAGCTTGACCTTCGGGGGGGGCGGCACAGATACGCAGTATTTT. As protein: CASSLTFGGGGTDTQYF.

This clone has only a few counts. The chain has TRBV19 and TRBJ1-4; D is possibly TRBD1 (6 bases). CDR1 and CDR2 (germline): LNHDA, SQIVND (reference sequence). Trimming cost V 4 bases and J 2 bases, with 20 bases left between them. This CDR3 has 18 amino acids. CDR3 nucleotides: TGTGCCAGTAGTACCCCCCAGGGGTGGTTAGCGACTAATGAAAAACTGTTTTTT. It yields the protein CASSTPQGWLATNEKLFF.

This clone was observed a few times. CDR3 DNA: TGTGCCAGCAGTTACCGACTAGCGGGGGGGGACACCGGGGAGCTGTTTTTT. Translating gives CASSYRLAGGDTGELFF. J is TRBJ2-2 and V is TRBV27, with 14 bases aligning to TRBD2. The CDR3 spans 17 residues. Looked up from germline, CDR1 is MNHEY and CDR2 is SMNVEV (reference sequence). J was trimmed by 3 bases and V by 4 bases; bases with no gene match: 4.